The entry below gives a single T cell receptor (beta chain) sequence along with its context. In the source study's methods: Cell counts per sample came from amplifying reference gene primers. Assay: immunoSEQ multiplex PCR; the TCRdb copy retains only in-frame clones and omits some. The V and J calls and the clone size are those of that table, but D and trimming were determined from the DNA. The sample has tens of thousands of clones; approximately 80% are singletons. The sample originates from a study of blood T cell repertoires in COVID-19. Looking at the study overall: Sites across the United States, Italy and Spain contributed samples from acute and convalescent COVID-19. T cells, B-cell-depleted T cells, or PBMCs provided the cDNA or gDNA that served as material.

Germline V CDR1 and CDR2: SGHRS, YFSETQ. Trimming removed 2 bases from V and 1 base from J; junction bases left unmatched: 3. The CDR3 totals 15 residues. This receptor was identified in an elderly man with active or convalescent COVID-19. This chain connects TRBV5-1 to TRBJ2-5, with 9 positions matching TRBD1. Sequencing used peripheral blood. CDR3 sequence reads: CASSFGQGTQETQYF. As DNA, the CDR3 is TGCGCCAGCAGCTTCGGACAGGGGACCCAAGAGACCCAGTACTTC.